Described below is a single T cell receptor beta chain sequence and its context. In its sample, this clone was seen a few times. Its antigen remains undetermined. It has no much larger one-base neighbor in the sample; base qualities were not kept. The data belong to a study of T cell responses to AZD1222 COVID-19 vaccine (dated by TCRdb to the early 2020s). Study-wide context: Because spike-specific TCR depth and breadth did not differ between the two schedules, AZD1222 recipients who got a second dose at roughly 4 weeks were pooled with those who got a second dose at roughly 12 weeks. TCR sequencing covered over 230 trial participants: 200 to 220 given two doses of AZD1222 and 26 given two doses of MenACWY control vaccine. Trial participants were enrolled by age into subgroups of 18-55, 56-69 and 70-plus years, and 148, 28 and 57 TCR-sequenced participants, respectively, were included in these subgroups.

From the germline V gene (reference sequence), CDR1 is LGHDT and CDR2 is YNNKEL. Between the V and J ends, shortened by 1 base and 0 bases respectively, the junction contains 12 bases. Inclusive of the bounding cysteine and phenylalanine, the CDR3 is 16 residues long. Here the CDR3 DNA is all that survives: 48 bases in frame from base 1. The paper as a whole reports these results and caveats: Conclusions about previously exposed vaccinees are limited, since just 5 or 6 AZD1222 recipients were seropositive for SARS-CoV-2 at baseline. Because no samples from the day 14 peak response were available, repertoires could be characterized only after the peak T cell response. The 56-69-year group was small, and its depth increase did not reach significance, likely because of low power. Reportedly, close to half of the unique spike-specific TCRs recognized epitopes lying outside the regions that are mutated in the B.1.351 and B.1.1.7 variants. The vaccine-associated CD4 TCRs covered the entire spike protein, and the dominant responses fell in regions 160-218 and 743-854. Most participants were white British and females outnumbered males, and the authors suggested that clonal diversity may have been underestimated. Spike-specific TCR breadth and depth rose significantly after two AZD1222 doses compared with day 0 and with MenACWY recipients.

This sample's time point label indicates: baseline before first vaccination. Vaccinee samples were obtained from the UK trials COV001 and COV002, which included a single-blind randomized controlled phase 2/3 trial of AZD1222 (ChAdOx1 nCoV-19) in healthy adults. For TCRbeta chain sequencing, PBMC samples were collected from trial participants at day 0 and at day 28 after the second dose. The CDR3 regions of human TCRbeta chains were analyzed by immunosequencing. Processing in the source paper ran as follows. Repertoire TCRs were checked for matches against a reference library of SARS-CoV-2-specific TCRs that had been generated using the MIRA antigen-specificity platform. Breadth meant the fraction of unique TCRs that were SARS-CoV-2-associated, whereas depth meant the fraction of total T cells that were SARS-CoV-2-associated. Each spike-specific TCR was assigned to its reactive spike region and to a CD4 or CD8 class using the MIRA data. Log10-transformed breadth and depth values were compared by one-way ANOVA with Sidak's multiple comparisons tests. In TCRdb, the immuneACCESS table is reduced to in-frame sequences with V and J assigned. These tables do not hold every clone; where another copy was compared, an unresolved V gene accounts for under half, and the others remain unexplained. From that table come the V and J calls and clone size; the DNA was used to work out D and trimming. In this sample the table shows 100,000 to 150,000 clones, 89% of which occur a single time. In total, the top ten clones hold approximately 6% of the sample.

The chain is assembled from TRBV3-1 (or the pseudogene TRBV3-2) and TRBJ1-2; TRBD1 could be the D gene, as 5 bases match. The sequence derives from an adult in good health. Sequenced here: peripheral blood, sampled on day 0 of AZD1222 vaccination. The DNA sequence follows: TGTGCCAGCAGCCAAGTGGGGGGGGGAGCTAACTATGGCTACACCTTC. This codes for CASSQVGGGANYGYTF.